These T cell receptor beta chains were read from a single sample in a study of cytomegalovirus exposure and HLA in healthy donors. The assay was immunoSEQ multiplex PCR, and TCRdb's table has in-frame clones only and misses some. The sample lists some 180,000 clones; around 77% were seen once. Sequences were obtained from PBMCs. The origin of the receptors is a woman aged 25 to 39 in good health and CMV-seronegative. The CDR3 runs from the conserved cysteine through the conserved F or W. A D gene is named only where the DNA matches it firmly. Clone sizes are given selectively: once, few, many, or a class where the clone is expanded.

CDR3nt,CDR3aa,abundance,j_gene,v_gene,d_gene
TGCGCCAGCAGCCAAGCTGAAACAGGGGCCCCCCTCTCTGGGGCCAACGTCCTGACTTTC,CASSQAETGAPLSGANVLTF,NA,TRBJ2-6,TRBV4-1,TRBD1
TGCAGCGTTGAAAAGGACAGGGGGCTTGTTTTAGGCTACACCTTC,CSVEKDRGLVLGYTF,NA,TRBJ1-2,TRBV29-1,TRBD1
TGCGCCAGCAGCTTGGGGGCAGGGGGTATGAACACTGAAGCTTTCTTT,CASSLGAGGMNTEAFF,NA,TRBJ1-1,TRBV5-1,TRBD1
TGTGCCAGCAGCCCAAACTCCTACGAGCAGTACTTC,CASSPNSYEQYF,once,TRBJ2-7,TRBV7-2,NA
TGTGCCAGCAGTTTGAACGGGGGGATCGCCTACAATGAGCAGTTCTTC,CASSLNGGIAYNEQFF,once,TRBJ2-1,TRBV27,TRBD2
TGCGCCAGCAGCCAAGACGGACAGGGTAATTCACCCCTCCACTTT,CASSQDGQGNSPLHF,NA,TRBJ1-6,TRBV4-3,TRBD1
TGTGCCAGTAAGGACAGGGAAACTAATGAAAAACTGTTTTTT,CASKDRETNEKLFF,many,TRBJ1-4,TRBV19,TRBD1
TGTGCCAGCAGCCACCAGGGAGGTACCTATGGCTACACCTTC,CASSHQGGTYGYTF,few,TRBJ1-2,TRBV6-1,NA
TGTGCCAGCAGCTTAGACAGCTCTGGCTACACCTTC,CASSLDSSGYTF,NA,TRBJ1-2,TRBV7-8,NA
TGTGCCAGCAGTCGCTCCGGGACAACCAACTATGGCTACACCTTC,CASSRSGTTNYGYTF,NA,TRBJ1-2,TRBV27,NA
TGTGCCAGCAGCCAAGAGTCAGTTCGCAGGGCGAGGAATGAAAAACTGTTTTTT,CASSQESVRRARNEKLFF,NA,TRBJ1-4,TRBV14,NA
TGTGCCTGGAGGAAAGTGAGAGGGCGCCGGACTCAAGAGACCCAGTACTTC,CAWRKVRGRRTQETQYF,NA,TRBJ2-5,TRBV30,NA
TGTGCCATCAGTTCCGGGACAGGAGGCGGTAATGAAAAACTGTTTTTT,CAISSGTGGGNEKLFF,few,TRBJ1-4,TRBV10-3,TRBD1
TGTGCCAGCAGTACTAGCGGGGGGACCTACGAGCAGTACTTC,CASSTSGGTYEQYF,once,TRBJ2-7,TRBV27,TRBD2
TGTGCCAGCAGTGAGTCGGCAGGGAAAATGCTACTCTATGGCTACACCTTC,CASSESAGKMLLYGYTF,once,TRBJ1-2,TRBV2,NA
TGCAGCGTTAGGACAGGGGGCCAAACGGATTCACCCCTCCACTTT,CSVRTGGQTDSPLHF,NA,TRBJ1-6,TRBV29-1,TRBD1
TGTGCCAGCAGCGGACAGGGGAACGAGCAGTACTTC,CASSGQGNEQYF,NA,TRBJ2-7,TRBV6-5,TRBD1
TGCGCCAGCAGACTAGCGGGGCATACCGGGGAGCTGTTTTTT,CASRLAGHTGELFF,NA,TRBJ2-2,TRBV10-2,TRBD2
TGCAGCGCGGGACTAGCGGGGGGCGAGACCCAGTACTTC,CSAGLAGGETQYF,NA,TRBJ2-5,TRBV29-1,TRBD2
TGCGCCACCCCCCGGGGGGGCAGGAGTAACTATGGCTACACCTTC,CATPRGGRSNYGYTF,NA,TRBJ1-2,TRBV4-1,NA
TGTGCCATCAGTGGGCGGAGAGACAGCTACGAGCAGTACTTC,CAISGRRDSYEQYF,NA,TRBJ2-7,TRBV10-3,NA
TGCGCCAGCACCCTAGGGACACCGAGCACAGATACGCAGTATTTT,CASTLGTPSTDTQYF,NA,TRBJ2-3,TRBV5-1,NA
TGTGCCAGCAGTTTCATTAACAGGGAAGGTGGCTACACCTTC,CASSFINREGGYTF,NA,TRBJ1-2,TRBV27,NA
TGTGCCACTAATCAATATGGGCCAGGAAGCTACGAGCAGTACTTC,CATNQYGPGSYEQYF,NA,TRBJ2-7,TRBV15,NA
TGCAGCGTTGAGATAGGGGGTGATACGCAGTATTTT,CSVEIGGDTQYF,NA,TRBJ2-3,TRBV29-1,NA
TGTGCCAGCAGAGACACAGGGGGCGTGGGTGGCTACACCTTC,CASRDTGGVGGYTF,NA,TRBJ1-2,TRBV6-1,TRBD1
TGCAGCGTTGGACAGGGGGTGATCGGTGGGGCCAACGTCCTGACTTTC,CSVGQGVIGGANVLTF,NA,TRBJ2-6,TRBV29-1,TRBD1
TGTGCCAGCAGCTTCGGTACAGGGAACTATGGCTACACCTTC,CASSFGTGNYGYTF,NA,TRBJ1-2,TRBV7-9,NA
TGTGCCAGCAGCGAGCGATCCGGGACAGTAAACGAGCAGTACTTC,CASSERSGTVNEQYF,few,TRBJ2-7,TRBV9,TRBD1
TGCGCCAGCAGCCCCAGGGACAGTGAAGCTTTCTTT,CASSPRDSEAFF,NA,TRBJ1-1,TRBV5-1,TRBD1
TGTGCCAGCAGCTTAGGAGAAAACTATGGCTACACCTTC,CASSLGENYGYTF,NA,TRBJ1-2,TRBV7-9,NA
TGTGCCTGGAGTCTAGAAGACAGGGAAGCCTCACCCCTCCACTTT,CAWSLEDREASPLHF,NA,TRBJ1-6,TRBV30,TRBD1
TGTGCCAGTAGTATCCAACCCTTGGGCGGCTACACCTTC,CASSIQPLGGYTF,NA,TRBJ1-2,TRBV19,NA
TGTGCCTGGAGACTAGCGGGGGGACCCGGGGAGCTGTTTTTT,CAWRLAGGPGELFF,few,TRBJ2-2,TRBV30,TRBD2
TGCAGCGTTGCCGGGACAGGGGGCTCCTACGAGCAGTACTTC,CSVAGTGGSYEQYF,few,TRBJ2-7,TRBV29-1,TRBD1
TGTGCCAGCTCACCACGGGACAGGGGGCTATACGAGCAGTACTTC,CASSPRDRGLYEQYF,NA,TRBJ2-7,TRBV18,TRBD1
TGTGCCAGCAGCGTAGGTGGGGCGCAGGTCGAGCAGTACTTC,CASSVGGAQVEQYF,NA,TRBJ2-7,TRBV9,NA
TGTGCCAGTAGCCCCGGGGTCCCGTACGAGCAGTACTTC,CASSPGVPYEQYF,NA,TRBJ2-7,TRBV19,NA
TGTGCCAGCAGCCCTTCCGTTAAGCGGGGAGCCTCGAACGAGCAGTACTTC,CASSPSVKRGASNEQYF,NA,TRBJ2-7,TRBV5-6,TRBD2
TGTGCCAGCAGCGAGACAGGGTCCTACGAGCAGTACTTC,CASSETGSYEQYF,NA,TRBJ2-7,TRBV6-1,TRBD1
TGCAGCGTCGGACAGGACTATGGCTACACCTTC,CSVGQDYGYTF,NA,TRBJ1-2,TRBV29-1,TRBD1
TGTGCCAGTCTCCGGGACAGCGGCAGGGATACGCAGTATTTT,CASLRDSGRDTQYF,NA,TRBJ2-3,TRBV2,TRBD1
TGTGCCAGCAGCTCACCGGGACAATGGGCAACTAATGAAAAACTGTTTTTT,CASSSPGQWATNEKLFF,NA,TRBJ1-4,TRBV5-6,NA